This is a list of T cell receptor beta chains from one sample in a study of T cell responses to AZD1222 COVID-19 vaccine. The repertoire was sequenced with immunoSEQ multiplex PCR; TCRdb's copy has only in-frame clones and lacks some. The sample lists some 96,000 clones, about nine tenths occurring once. Source: peripheral blood, taken on day 0 of AZD1222 vaccination. The receptors stem from an adult in good health. The CDR3 runs from the conserved cysteine through the conserved F or W. The D gene is left open where the match is weak. Rows may omit the clone size; those that give it use once, few, many or a size class.

J gene: TRBJ2-7; clone size: few; V gene: TRBV15; D gene: TRBD1; CDR3 protein: CATSRGRGQGTYEQYF; CDR3 DNA: TGTGCCACCAGCAGAGGGAGGGGACAGGGCACCTACGAGCAGTACTTC
J gene: TRBJ2-7; clone size: .; V gene: TRBV11-2; D gene: .; CDR3 protein: CASSTLSGRGREQYF; CDR3 DNA: TGTGCCAGCTCCACCCTCTCCGGACGGGGAAGAGAGCAGTACTTC
J gene: TRBJ1-2; clone size: .; V gene: TRBV28; D gene: .; CDR3 protein: CASSFEGDFYGYTF; CDR3 DNA: TGTGCCAGCAGTTTCGAAGGGGATTTCTATGGCTACACCTTC
J gene: TRBJ1-1; clone size: .; V gene: TRBV6-2/TRBV6-3; D gene: .; CDR3 protein: CASSQLNTEAFF; CDR3 DNA: TGTGCCAGCAGTCAGTTGAACACTGAAGCTTTCTTT
J gene: TRBJ1-5; clone size: .; V gene: TRBV7-2; D gene: .; CDR3 protein: CASTFQDGQPQHF; CDR3 DNA: TGTGCCAGCACCTTCCAGGATGGGCAGCCCCAGCATTTT
J gene: TRBJ2-7; clone size: few; V gene: TRBV5-4; D gene: .; CDR3 protein: CASSRDTLGEQYF; CDR3 DNA: TGTGCCAGCAGCCGGGACACGCTTGGGGAGCAGTACTTC
J gene: TRBJ1-4; clone size: .; V gene: TRBV15; D gene: TRBD1; CDR3 protein: CATSREGGRGNEKLFF; CDR3 DNA: TGTGCCACCAGCAGAGAAGGGGGCAGGGGTAATGAAAAACTGTTTTTT
J gene: TRBJ2-7; clone size: .; V gene: TRBV21-1; D gene: .; CDR3 protein: CASSNKHHPFSYEQYF; CDR3 DNA: TGTGCCAGCAGCAACAAACACCACCCATTCTCCTACGAGCAGTACTTC
J gene: TRBJ2-6; clone size: .; V gene: TRBV5-1; D gene: .; CDR3 protein: CASSSGTSGANVLTF; CDR3 DNA: TGCGCCAGCAGCTCCGGGACCTCTGGGGCCAACGTCCTGACTTTC
J gene: TRBJ1-5; clone size: .; V gene: TRBV6-5; D gene: .; CDR3 protein: CASDYGDGNQPQHF; CDR3 DNA: TGTGCCAGCGATTATGGGGATGGCAATCAGCCCCAGCATTTT
J gene: TRBJ2-3; clone size: .; V gene: TRBV6-5; D gene: .; CDR3 protein: CASSSLRTPNTDTQYF; CDR3 DNA: TGTGCCAGCAGTTCCCTGAGGACACCTAACACAGATACGCAGTATTTT
J gene: TRBJ2-5; clone size: .; V gene: TRBV3-1/TRBV3-2; D gene: .; CDR3 protein: CASSQTVGAPETQYF; CDR3 DNA: TGTGCCAGCAGCCAAACAGTGGGGGCCCCAGAGACCCAGTACTTC
J gene: TRBJ2-2; clone size: .; V gene: TRBV24-1; D gene: .; CDR3 protein: CATSSTPGELFF; CDR3 DNA: TGTGCCACGAGCTCAACCCCCGGGGAGCTGTTTTTT
J gene: TRBJ2-7; clone size: .; V gene: TRBV28; D gene: .; CDR3 protein: CASSSNLHTYEQYF; CDR3 DNA: TGTGCCAGCAGTTCCAACCTTCATACCTACGAGCAGTACTTC
J gene: TRBJ1-3; clone size: few; V gene: TRBV5-1; D gene: TRBD1; CDR3 protein: CASSFTGGEVDTIYF; CDR3 DNA: TGCGCCAGCAGCTTTACAGGGGGCGAAGTGGACACCATATATTTT
J gene: TRBJ1-1; clone size: .; V gene: TRBV9; D gene: TRBD1; CDR3 protein: CASSVGGTGGWTEAFF; CDR3 DNA: TGTGCCAGCAGCGTAGGTGGGACAGGGGGCTGGACTGAAGCTTTCTTT
J gene: TRBJ2-1; clone size: once; V gene: TRBV11-2; D gene: TRBD1; CDR3 protein: CASSSHRGRDTYNEQFF; CDR3 DNA: TGTGCCAGCAGCTCACACAGGGGGCGGGATACCTACAATGAGCAGTTCTTC
J gene: TRBJ1-5; clone size: .; V gene: TRBV7-8; D gene: TRBD1; CDR3 protein: CASSLAGDRPSRPQHF; CDR3 DNA: TGTGCCAGCAGCTTAGCGGGGGACAGACCTTCCCGGCCCCAGCATTTT
J gene: TRBJ2-1; clone size: .; V gene: TRBV9; D gene: .; CDR3 protein: CASSGTGLSPYNEQFF; CDR3 DNA: TGTGCCAGCAGCGGGACGGGACTCTCTCCCTACAATGAGCAGTTCTTC
J gene: TRBJ1-5; clone size: .; V gene: TRBV19; D gene: .; CDR3 protein: CASSIQGWYSNQPQHF; CDR3 DNA: TGTGCCAGTAGTATCCAGGGTTGGTATAGCAATCAGCCCCAGCATTTT
J gene: TRBJ1-6; clone size: .; V gene: TRBV28; D gene: TRBD1; CDR3 protein: CASSSPGTVASPLHF; CDR3 DNA: TGTGCCAGCAGTAGTCCCGGGACAGTAGCTTCACCCCTCCACTTT
J gene: TRBJ1-5; clone size: few; V gene: TRBV4-1; D gene: .; CDR3 protein: CASSQEAEGGRQPQHF; CDR3 DNA: TGCGCCAGCAGCCAAGAGGCGGAGGGAGGGCGTCAGCCCCAGCATTTT
J gene: TRBJ1-2; clone size: .; V gene: TRBV28; D gene: .; CDR3 protein: CASLFPGEGYTF; CDR3 DNA: TGTGCCAGCCTTTTCCCCGGAGAAGGCTACACCTTC
J gene: TRBJ1-5; clone size: once; V gene: TRBV19; D gene: .; CDR3 protein: CASSILLRGPYQPQHF; CDR3 DNA: TGTGCCAGTAGTATCCTTCTCAGGGGTCCCTATCAGCCCCAGCATTTT